These T cell receptor beta chains were read from a single sample in a study of early T cells in non-severe SARS-CoV-2 infection. In TCRdb, the 5' RACE reads were re-called with MiXCR into one record per CDR3 protein. This table has some 67,000 distinct CDR3 sequences, about a tenth appearing once. The specimen comprised whole blood, sampled at baseline. The receptors derive from an adult who was a healthcare worker with PCR-confirmed SARS-CoV-2 infection or an uninfected control (not recorded which). The conserved cysteine and the conserved F or W are not part of the CDR3 here.

TRBJ2-1 TRBV7-3 ASSQQGFSHNEQF
TRBJ1-4 TRBV29-1 SAGYGVEKLF
TRBJ2-1 TRBV24-1 ATEGNLNEQF
TRBJ2-3 TRBV7-3 ASSFQPTDTQY
TRBJ2-6 TRBV29-1 SAALSGANVLT
TRBJ2-3 TRBV20-1 SASPGLPTYTQY
TRBJ2-7 TRBV20-1 SAPGQAYEQY
TRBJ1-2 TRBV6-5 ASSYRGANYGYT
TRBJ2-5 TRBV24-1 ATSDYSRHLQETQY
TRBJ1-3 TRBV28 ASSPPGQGFSR
TRBJ2-1 TRBV7-2 ASSSISNSYNEQF
TRBJ2-2 TRBV28 ASSPRGFNTGELF
TRBJ2-7 TRBV18 ASSPDYRSSYEQY
TRBJ2-7 TRBV12-3/TRBV12-4 ASSLVIEEQY
TRBJ2-3 TRBV28 ASLKPTTSAPDTQY
TRBJ2-3 TRBV10-2 ASAASVGTDTQY
TRBJ2-5 TRBV12-3/TRBV12-4 ASSLAGVKGETQY
TRBJ1-6 TRBV3-1 ASSQQGTLNSPLH
TRBJ1-5 TRBV28 ASKGQGNQPQH
TRBJ1-4 TRBV7-9 ASSPRGWTPGGEKLF
TRBJ2-5 TRBV28 ASSWGQETQY
TRBJ1-1 TRBV7-2 ASSLRGAMNTEAF
TRBJ2-7 TRBV27 ASSRASGTAGYEQY
TRBJ1-5 TRBV6-2/TRBV6-3 ASKRDASNQPQH
TRBJ1-5 TRBV28 ASSFGQASNQPQH
TRBJ2-1 TRBV7-2 ASSLDAAGLGEQF
TRBJ2-1 TRBV4-2 ASSEHVTGGGNEQF
TRBJ1-6 TRBV2 ASGTGGNSPLH
TRBJ2-4 TRBV6-2/TRBV6-3 ASSYSLSASTVNIQY
TRBJ1-1 TRBV5-5 ASSLTSLNTEAF
TRBJ2-7 TRBV2 ASADQGLGEQY
TRBJ2-5 TRBV5-1 ASSRSPQETQY
TRBJ2-1 TRBV29-1 SAGTSGDDEQF
TRBJ2-2 TRBV5-1 ASSEGQATGELF
TRBJ2-1 TRBV4-2 ASSQDRYRADGRNEQF